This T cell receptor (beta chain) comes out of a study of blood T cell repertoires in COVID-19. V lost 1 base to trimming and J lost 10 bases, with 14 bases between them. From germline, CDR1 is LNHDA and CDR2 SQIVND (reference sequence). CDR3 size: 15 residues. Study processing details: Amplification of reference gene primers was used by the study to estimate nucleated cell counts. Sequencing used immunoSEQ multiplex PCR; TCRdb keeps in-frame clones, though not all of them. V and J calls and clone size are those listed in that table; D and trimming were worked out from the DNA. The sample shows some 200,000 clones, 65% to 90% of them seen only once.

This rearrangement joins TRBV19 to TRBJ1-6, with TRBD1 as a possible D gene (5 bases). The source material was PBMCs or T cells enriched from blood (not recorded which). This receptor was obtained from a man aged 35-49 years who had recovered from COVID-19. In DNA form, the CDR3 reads TGTGCCAGTAGTATAGCCAGCCCACGGGGGTCACCCCTCCACTTT. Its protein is CASSIASPRGSPLHF. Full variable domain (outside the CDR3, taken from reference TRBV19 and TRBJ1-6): DGGITQSPKYLFRKEGQNVTLSCEQNLNHDAMYWYRQDPGQGLRLIYYSQIVNDFQKGDIAEGYSVSREKKESFPLTVTSAQKNPTAFYLCASSIASPRGSPLHFGNGTRLTVT.